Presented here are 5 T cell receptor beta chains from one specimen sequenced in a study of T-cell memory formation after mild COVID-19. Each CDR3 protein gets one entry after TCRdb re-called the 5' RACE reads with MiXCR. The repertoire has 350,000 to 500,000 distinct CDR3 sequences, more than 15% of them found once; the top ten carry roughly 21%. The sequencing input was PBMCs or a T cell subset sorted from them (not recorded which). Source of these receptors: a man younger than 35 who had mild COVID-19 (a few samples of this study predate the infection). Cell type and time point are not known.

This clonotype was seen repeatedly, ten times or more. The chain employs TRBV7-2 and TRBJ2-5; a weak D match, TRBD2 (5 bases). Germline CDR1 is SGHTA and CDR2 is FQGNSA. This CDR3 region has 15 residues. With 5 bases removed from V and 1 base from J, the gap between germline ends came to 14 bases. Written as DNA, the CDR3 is TGTGCCAGCAGCGCCCGCGGGTGGGGCCAAGAGACCCAGTACTTC. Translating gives CASSARGWGQETQYF.

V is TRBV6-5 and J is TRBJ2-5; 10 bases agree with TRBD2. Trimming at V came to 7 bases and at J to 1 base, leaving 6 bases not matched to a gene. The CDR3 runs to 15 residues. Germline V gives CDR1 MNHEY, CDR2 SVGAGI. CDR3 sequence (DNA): TGTGCCAGCACCCATAGCGGGGGGACCCAAGAGACCCAGTACTTC. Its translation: CASTHSGGTQETQYF.

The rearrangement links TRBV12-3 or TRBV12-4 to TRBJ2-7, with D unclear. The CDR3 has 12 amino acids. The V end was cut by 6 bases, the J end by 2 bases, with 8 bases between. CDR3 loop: CASRYGAYEQYF. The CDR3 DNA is TGTGCCAGCAGGTACGGCGCCTACGAGCAGTACTTC.

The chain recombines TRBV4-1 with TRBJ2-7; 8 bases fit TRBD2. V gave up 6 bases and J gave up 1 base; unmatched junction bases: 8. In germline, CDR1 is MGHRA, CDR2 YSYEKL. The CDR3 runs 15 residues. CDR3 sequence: CASSLQAGESYEQYF. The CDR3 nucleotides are TGCGCCAGCAGTCTCCAAGCGGGGGAGTCCTACGAGCAGTACTTC.

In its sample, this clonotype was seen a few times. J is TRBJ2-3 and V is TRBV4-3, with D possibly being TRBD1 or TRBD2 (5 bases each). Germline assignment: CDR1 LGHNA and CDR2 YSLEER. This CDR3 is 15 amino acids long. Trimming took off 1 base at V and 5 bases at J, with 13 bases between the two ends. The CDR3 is CASSQVVQRGDTQYF. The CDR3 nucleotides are TGCGCCAGCAGCCAAGTAGTCCAGAGGGGAGATACGCAGTATTTT.